This T cell receptor beta chain was obtained from a study of vaccination effects on CD4 cells after COVID-19. In the study overall: Samples that were drawn after vaccination came a median of 72 days after the second dose.

Profiled with immunoSEQ multiplex PCR; TCRdb holds only in-frame clones, not every one. The profile shows approximately 78,000 clones, 80% to 85% of them singletons. CD4+ T cells specific for antigen were expanded with viral peptide pools by the ViraFEST assay before sequencing. With about 9 days of culture completed, CD4+ T cells were isolated. Each person got two doses of an mRNA SARS-CoV-2 vaccine, BNT162b2 or mRNA-1273. Cultures used approximately 2 million PBMC per well, 9.5 to 10 IU/ml IL-2 and around 10 ug/ml peptides. CDR1 and CDR2 (germline): MNHEY, SVGAGI. The CDR3 extends over 14 amino acids. J lost 13 bases, V lost 2 bases, and 8 bases had no gene match. Findings of the study overall: Convalescent patients were scarce, and early post-infection timepoints were absent.

About this clone itself: Its antigen remains unidentified.

The chain carries TRBV6-5 and TRBJ2-5; 12 positions agree with TRBD2. The sample here was CD4+ T cells from PBMCs cultured with HCoV-229E spike peptides, taken after COVID-19 vaccination. This TCR was sampled from a human donor who received a COVID-19 vaccine. CDR3 nucleotide sequence: TGTGCCAGCAGTTACAGGCTAGCGGGGGGGCCTCTGTACTTC. Protein: CASSYRLAGGPLYF.